These 32 T cell receptor beta chains share one sample of origin, sequenced in a study of regulatory T cells in long-lasting Graves disease. Described time point: newly diagnosed GD, antithyroid drugs for less than 3 months. The TCR library was made from RNA that had been extracted from PBMCs in TRIzol. Arm-PCR with iRepertoire HTBI primers amplified the CDR3 regions for these TCR beta libraries. TCRdb re-called the multiplex PCR reads with MiXCR, one entry per CDR3 protein. Of roughly 420,000 distinct CDR3 sequences listed, about a sixth are singletons. This same sample was also part of a study on T cells in Graves' hyperthyroidism and ophthalmopathy.

Specimen: peripheral blood mononuclear cells (PBMCs), collected at new diagnosis, from a patient treated with antithyroid drugs. The source of these receptors is a woman in her late teens or twenties with Graves disease.

This clonotype was seen a few times. The chain recombines TRBV9 with TRBJ2-3, with TRBD1 identical over 11 bases. V gave up 3 bases and J gave up 2 bases; unmatched junction bases: 2. Germline loops: CDR1 SGDLS, CDR2 YYNGEE. The CDR3 runs to 15 residues. In DNA, the CDR3 is TGTGCCAGCAGCGGGGGACAGGGGGTCACAGATACGCAGTATTTT. The encoded protein is CASSGGQGVTDTQYF.

This clonotype was counted only a few times. The rearrangement links TRBV5-4 to TRBJ2-3; D remains unclear. The CDR3 totals 14 residues. Germline V gene lookup returns CDR1 SGHNT and CDR2 YYREEE (reference sequence). Trimming stripped 0 bases from V and 4 bases from J, with 9 bases between. The CDR3 nucleotides are TGTGCCAGCAGCTTGGCGGATCAGGCAGATACGCAGTATTTT. Residues: CASSLADQADTQYF. The entire variable domain, with the rest obtained from reference TRBV5-4 and TRBJ2-3, is as follows: ETGVTQSPTHLIKTRGQQVTLRCSSQSGHNTVSWYQQALGQGPQFIFQYYREEENGRGNFPPRFSGLQFPNYSSELNVNALELDDSALYLCASSLADQADTQYFGPGTRLTVL.

This clonotype was counted only a few times. The chain is built from TRBV6-2 or TRBV6-3 and TRBJ2-3; TRBD2 agrees at 13 bases. The CDR3 is made up of 17 amino acids. The V gene's germline CDR1 is MNHEY and CDR2 SVGEGT. Losses at the gene ends were 6 bases for V and 3 bases for J; bases not matched to a gene: 9. This CDR3 is CASSLLAGGRRTDTQYF. The CDR3 coding sequence is TGTGCCAGCAGCCTACTAGCGGGAGGGCGGAGAACAGATACGCAGTATTTT.

This sequence joins TRBV3-1 and TRBJ1-2; 8 bases line up with TRBD1. In germline, CDR1 is LGHDT, CDR2 YNNKEL (reference sequence). V lost 5 bases and J lost 8; bases outside the gene matches: 10. The CDR3 is 14 amino acids. In DNA, the CDR3 is TGTGCCAGCAGCTTAAACCAGGGGGCTCGGGGCTACACCTTC. Amino acid sequence: CASSLNQGARGYTF.

The sample holds many counts of this clonotype. J is TRBJ2-7 and V is TRBV6-2 or TRBV6-3, with 8 bases aligning to TRBD1. Per germline, CDR1 MNHEY and CDR2 SVGEGT. The CDR3 is 14 amino acids. With 8 bases clipped from V and 1 base from J, the junction kept 7 bases outside the gene matches. The CDR3 bases are TGTGCCAGCGGGTCCGGGACAGGATCCTACGAGCAGTACTTC. Residues: CASGSGTGSYEQYF.

This clonotype occurred a few times. V gene TRBV7-6 combines with J gene TRBJ1-4; D might be TRBD1 (6 bases). Germline V gene data show CDR1 as SGHVS and CDR2 as FNYEAQ. This CDR3 is built from 14 residues. V lost 5 bases and J lost 6, with 13 bases in between. The CDR3 DNA is TGTGCCAGCAGCCCGGACAGCTATTATGAAAAACTGTTTTTT. Translated: CASSPDSYYEKLFF.

This clonotype was seen at least ten times. The chain links TRBV29-1 to TRBJ2-7; D call uncertain. The germline gives CDR1 SQVTM, CDR2 ANQGSEA. Trimming shortened V by 3 bases and J by 0 bases, and 9 bases separated the two germline ends. This CDR3 is built from 13 residues. CDR3 coding DNA: TGCAGCGTTGAGCAGGAGAGCTCCTACGAGCAGTACTTC. Translated, it gives CSVEQESSYEQYF.

This clonotype showed up just once. This chain links TRBV27 with TRBJ1-4; D gene uncertain. CDR1 and CDR2 (germline): MNHEY, SMNVEV (reference sequence). V shed 10 bases and J shed 0 bases, with 12 bases lying between them. The CDR3 runs to 14 residues. This CDR3 reads CATSLLATNEKLFF. The CDR3 region has the DNA TGTGCCACCAGCCTATTAGCAACTAATGAAAAACTGTTTTTT.

Of note for this clonotype: A clone one base away is much larger, so this may be a read error. This likely comes from a read error, as the CDR3 has no conserved phenylalanine or tryptophan at its end. The V and J genes are TRBV7-8 and TRBJ1-1, with TRBD1 as a possible D gene (5 bases). The germline V gene has CDR1 SGHVS and CDR2 FQNEAQ. The CDR3 is 13 residues long. Trimming cost V 8 bases and J 0 bases, with 10 bases left between them. CDR3 sequence (DNA): TGTGCCAGCCGGGGACGGTTGAACACTGAAGCTTTCTCT. Translating gives CASRGRLNTEAFS.

The chain is built from TRBV27 and TRBJ2-7, with 8 bases identical to TRBD1. Losses at the gene ends were 7 bases for V and 5 bases for J; bases not matched to a gene: 7. Per the germline V gene, CDR1 is MNHEY and CDR2 is SMNVEV (reference sequence). This CDR3 comprises 13 residues. The CDR3 reads CASTPWGQDEQYF. The CDR3 nucleotides read TGTGCCAGCACCCCGTGGGGACAGGACGAGCAGTACTTC.

The chain combines TRBV7-2 with TRBJ2-5; D not resolved. V was cut by 3 bases and J by 11 bases, with 19 bases left in between. Germline V lookup: CDR1 SGHTA, CDR2 FQGNSA. CDR3 length: 14 amino acids. CDR3 nucleotide sequence: TGTGCCAGCAGCTTTGTGTGGGTAGACAATGAGCAGTACTTC. Translating gives CASSFVWVDNEQYF.

This clonotype was observed a few times. The CDR3 spells CASSRRGSNQPQHF. The DNA for the CDR3 is TGTGCCAGCAGCCGAAGAGGTAGTAATCAGCCCCAGCATTTT. This chain links TRBV14 with TRBJ1-5; D not certain. This CDR3 region has 14 residues. The germline V gene has CDR1 SGHDN and CDR2 FVKESK. V lost 4 bases and J lost 4, with 11 bases in between.

This clonotype was counted at least ten times. The chain is built from TRBV6-2 or TRBV6-3 and TRBJ1-4; 7 nucleotides align to TRBD1. The V gene end was trimmed by 5 bases and the J gene end by 10 bases; junction bases not matched to a gene: 10. This CDR3 region has 14 residues. Germline assignment: CDR1 MNHEY and CDR2 SVGEGT. CDR3 residues: CASSDRTGTGKLFF. As DNA, the CDR3 is TGTGCCAGCAGTGATAGGACAGGCACAGGAAAACTGTTTTTT.

In this sample, this clonotype turned up many times. The V call is TRBV28, the J call TRBJ2-1; D possibly corresponds to TRBD1 (5 bases). The V gene lost 3 bases and the J gene lost 3 bases, with 12 bases spanning the gap. Germline lookup yields CDR1 MDHEN and CDR2 SYDVKM. CDR3 size: 15 residues. The CDR3 DNA reads as TGTGCCAGCAGTTTTTTAGGGGTTGGCTACAATGAGCAGTTCTTC. This sequence encodes CASSFLGVGYNEQFF.

This clonotype was detected ten times or more. The chain has TRBV29-1 and TRBJ2-1; D perhaps matches TRBD1 (6 bases). V gave up 2 bases and J gave up 8 bases, with 13 bases separating them. Germline V lookup: CDR1 SQVTM, CDR2 ANQGSEA. The CDR3 extends over 13 amino acids. The CDR3 nucleotides read TGCAGCGTTGAACCTACAGGGTCGGATGAGCAGTTCTTC. Translated, it gives CSVEPTGSDEQFF.

In this sample, this clonotype turned up many times. This chain links TRBV27 with TRBJ2-2; weak D call: TRBD2 (5 bases). Germline assignment: CDR1 MNHEY and CDR2 SMNVEV (reference sequence). The V end was cut by 6 bases, the J end by 6 bases, with 20 bases between. The CDR3 covers 16 residues. In DNA, the CDR3 is TGTGCCAGCAGAACACTAGGACCTTTTAAGCCCGGGGAGCTGTTTTTT. This gives the protein CASRTLGPFKPGELFF.

On this clonotype: A read error is possible here, since a much larger clone lies one base away. This chain uses TRBV20-1 with TRBJ2-1; D not resolved. CDR1 is DFQATT, CDR2 SNEGSKA, per germline (reference sequence). CDR3 length: 16 amino acids. The germline V and J ends were trimmed by 6 bases and 4 bases, with 22 bases remaining between them. In DNA form, the CDR3 reads TGCAGTGCACGTCGACCTGAGACCAGAAATTACAATGAGCAGTTCTTC. Translating gives CSARRPETRNYNEQFF.

The chain is built from TRBV20-1 and TRBJ2-2; 16 bases agree with TRBD2. The CDR3 is made up of 17 amino acids. From germline, CDR1 is DFQATT and CDR2 SNEGSKA (reference sequence). The J segment lost 7 bases and the V segment lost 4 bases, leaving 9 bases of the junction unmatched. CDR3 sequence (DNA): TGCAGTGCTACGGGACTAGCGGGAGGGACTGGGGTCGGGGAGCTGTTTTTT. This translates into CSATGLAGGTGVGELFF.

Note on this clonotype: Given a much more abundant clone one base away, this may be a read error. This sequence joins TRBV2 and TRBJ2-7; TRBD2 is a possible D gene (6 bases). Germline assignment: CDR1 SNHLY and CDR2 FYNNEI. This CDR3 spans 15 amino acids. The V and J ends lost 1 base and 7 bases respectively, with 17 bases between them. The CDR3 protein is CASSEVLAGYNEQYF. CDR3 DNA sequence: TGTGCCAGCAGTGAAGTACTAGCAGGTTACAATGAGCAGTACTTC.

In this sample, this clonotype turned up many times. This sequence joins TRBV28 and TRBJ2-7; D is undetermined. Trimming shortened V by 4 bases and J by 4 bases, and 8 bases separated the two germline ends. The CDR3 has 12 amino acids. The germline CDR1 and CDR2 sequences are MDHEN and SYDVKM. The CDR3 is CASSWVVYEQYF. The CDR3 bases are TGTGCCAGCAGTTGGGTAGTATACGAGCAGTACTTC.

This clonotype was found many times. The chain couples TRBV28 to TRBJ1-5, with 9 bases fitting TRBD1. The trim removed 6 bases at V and 0 bases at J, leaving 6 bases unmatched. There are 16 residues in the CDR3. Per germline, CDR1 MDHEN and CDR2 SYDVKM. The CDR3 here is CASSYGTGYSNQPQHF. As DNA, the CDR3 is TGTGCCAGCAGCTACGGGACAGGGTATAGCAATCAGCCCCAGCATTTT. The complete variable domain, with remaining parts taken from reference TRBV28 and TRBJ1-5, reads DVKVTQSSRYLVKRTGEKVFLECVQDMDHENMFWYRQDPGLGLRLIYFSYDVKMKEKGDIPEGYSVSREKKERFSLILESASTNQTSMYLCASSYGTGYSNQPQHFGDGTRLSIL.

The chain uses TRBV29-1 and TRBJ2-1; 7 nucleotides align to TRBD1. The CDR3 is 13 residues long. The V segment lost 4 bases and the J segment 0 bases; nucleotides outside the gene matches: 0. The germline V gene encodes CDR1 SQVTM and CDR2 ANQGSEA. The CDR3 region is CSVGDSSYNEQFF. DNA for the CDR3: TGCAGCGTTGGGGACAGCTCCTACAATGAGCAGTTCTTC.

This clonotype has more than one count but fewer than ten. The chain employs TRBV20-1 and TRBJ2-7; 9 bases map to TRBD2. CDR1 is DFQATT, CDR2 SNEGSKA, per germline (reference sequence). Losses at the gene ends were 3 bases for V and 6 bases for J; bases not matched to a gene: 6. The CDR3 sequence is 13 residues long. CDR3 protein: CSARVVAGVEQYF. The CDR3 DNA follows: TGCAGTGCTAGGGTGGTAGCGGGGGTCGAGCAGTACTTC.

This clonotype was seen ten or more times. This chain uses TRBV28 with TRBJ2-1; the D call may be TRBD1 or TRBD2 (6 bases each). The CDR3 has 14 residues. Germline CDR1 and CDR2: MDHEN and SYDVKM. Trimming shortened V by 8 bases and J by 4 bases, and 15 bases separated the two germline ends. The CDR3, as DNA: TGTGCCAGCGAAACCGGAGGGGGGTACAATGAGCAGTTCTTC. Translation gives CASETGGGYNEQFF.

This clonotype was picked up many times. The V gene is TRBV5-1, the J gene TRBJ2-3; no definite D call. The germline CDR1 and CDR2 sequences are SGHRS and YFSETQ. V was pared by 1 base and J by 4 bases, with 10 bases between. This CDR3 spans 14 amino acids. The CDR3: CASSLLGTADTQYF. Here the CDR3 DNA reads TGCGCCAGCAGCTTGCTGGGCACGGCAGATACGCAGTATTTT.

In this sample, this clonotype turned up many times. The chain couples TRBV20-1 to TRBJ2-7, with 15 bases fitting TRBD2. Trimming took 1 base from V and 0 from J; bases not matched to a gene: 19. Per germline, CDR1 DFQATT and CDR2 SNEGSKA (reference sequence). CDR3 length equals 22 residues. CDR3 sequence: CSARARPGTSGRLLSSSYEQYF. As DNA, the CDR3 is TGCAGTGCTAGAGCAAGACCCGGGACTAGCGGGAGGCTCCTATCGAGCTCCTACGAGCAGTACTTC.

The rearrangement joins TRBV24-1 to TRBJ1-3; D is unresolved. The germline gives CDR1 KGHDR, CDR2 SFDVKD. V was trimmed by 0 bases and J by 0 bases, leaving 11 bases between them. This CDR3 has 17 residues. This CDR3 reads CATSDLLYGSSGNTIYF. CDR3 bases: TGTGCCACCAGTGATTTGCTTTACGGGAGCTCTGGAAACACCATATATTTT.

This clonotype was counted only a few times. The CDR3 is CASSQVLAGNSNQPQHF. The CDR3 DNA follows: TGCGCCAGCAGCCAAGTGTTAGCCGGGAACAGCAATCAGCCCCAGCATTTT. The rearrangement joins TRBV4-3 to TRBJ1-5; D remains ambiguous. The CDR3 covers 17 residues. Trimming took off 1 base at V and 1 base at J, with 14 bases between the two ends. Germline V lookup: CDR1 LGHNA, CDR2 YSLEER.

This clonotype occurred many times. V gene TRBV28 combines with J gene TRBJ2-1; D ambiguous. Germline CDR1 is MDHEN and CDR2 is SYDVKM. The V end was cut by 4 bases, the J end by 7 bases, with 17 bases between. The CDR3 is 15 amino acids. CDR3 bases: TGTGCCAGCAGTTCCCGGACCCCGCCTGGGAATGAGCAGTTCTTC. Its protein product is CASSSRTPPGNEQFF. Variable domain in full (rest from reference TRBV28 and TRBJ2-1): DVKVTQSSRYLVKRTGEKVFLECVQDMDHENMFWYRQDPGLGLRLIYFSYDVKMKEKGDIPEGYSVSREKKERFSLILESASTNQTSMYLCASSSRTPPGNEQFFGPGTRLTVL.

This clonotype was observed a few times. The chain couples TRBV7-3 to TRBJ2-1; 8 nucleotides line up with TRBD2. Trimming removed 1 base from V and 0 bases from J; junction bases left unmatched: 5. Germline V gene sequence: CDR1 SGHTA, CDR2 FQGTGA. This CDR3 spans 17 amino acids. The CDR3 nucleotides are TGTGCCAGCAGCTTAAACAGCGGGAGTTTCTCCTACAATGAGCAGTTCTTC. This translates into CASSLNSGSFSYNEQFF. Drawing the rest from reference TRBV7-3 and TRBJ2-1, the complete variable domain is GAGVSQTPSNKVTEKGKYVELRCDPISGHTALYWYRQSLGQGPEFLIYFQGTGAADDSGLPNDRFFAVRPEGSVSTLKIQRTERGDSAVYLCASSLNSGSFSYNEQFFGPGTRLTVL.

On this clonotype itself: A much more abundant neighbour one base away suggests this may be a read error. The J gene is TRBJ1-1, the V gene TRBV30, with TRBD1 matching over 7 bases. Germline CDR1 reads GTSNPN; CDR2 reads SVGIG (reference sequence). This CDR3 has 13 amino acids. The CDR3 sequence: CAWMGQMNTGAFF. The DNA for the CDR3 is TGTGCCTGGATGGGACAGATGAACACTGGAGCTTTCTTT.

Ten or more counts support this clonotype. The chain employs TRBV7-9 and TRBJ2-7; 7 nucleotides agree with TRBD1. CDR1 is SEHNR, CDR2 FQNEAQ, per germline (reference sequence). This CDR3 has 14 residues. V gave up 5 bases and J gave up 6 bases; unmatched junction bases: 10. The CDR3 region is CASSHDRDNREQYF. The CDR3 DNA sequence: TGTGCCAGCAGCCATGACAGGGACAACCGCGAGCAGTACTTC.